This T cell receptor (beta chain) comes out of a study of cytomegalovirus exposure and HLA in healthy donors. Remarks on this clone: Its specificity is not known.

General study findings and limits: Later genetic work tied a missense DCLRE1C variant to beta-chain V and J trimming. For presence/absence analyses, sequencing depth was assumed to be roughly uniform across donors.

PCR employed 60 Vbeta and 13 Jbeta primers. Measured with immunoSEQ multiplex PCR; TCRdb has only the in-frame clones, and not every one. The repertoire consists of about 110,000 clones, with around three quarters occurring once and the leading ten covering 5% to 7%. Material for sequencing was PBMCs. The sequence was collected from a woman in her forties or fifties in good health and CMV-seropositive.

CDR3 residues: CASSPLLRNTNYGYTF. Here the CDR3 DNA reads TGTGCCAGCTCACCCCTACTGAGGAACACTAACTATGGCTACACCTTC. The chain has TRBV18 and TRBJ1-2; unclear D gene. Germline assignment: CDR1 KGHSH and CDR2 LQKENI. The CDR3 is 16 amino acids. V lost 3 bases and J lost 0, with 14 bases in between. Complete variable domain (other parts from reference TRBV18 and TRBJ1-2): NAGVMQNPRHLVRRRGQEARLRCSPMKGHSHVYWYRQLPEEGLKFMVYLQKENIIDESGMPKERFSAEFPKEGPSILRIQQVVRGDSAAYFCASSPLLRNTNYGYTFGSGTRLTVV.